These T cell receptor beta chains were read from a single sample in a study of blood T cell repertoires in COVID-19. Data came from immunoSEQ multiplex PCR; TCRdb stores just in-frame clones and leaves some out. The sample records about 68,000 clones, about 90% being singletons. The sequencing input was peripheral blood. All receptors derive from a woman in her fifties or sixties with COVID-19, enrolled during active disease. Each CDR3 is given with its conserved first and last residue. Each record gives: J gene, V gene, clone size, D gene, CDR3 protein, CDR3 DNA. D genes are given only for firm matches. Some rows have no size entry. The others give once, few or many, or a class for an expanded clone.

J: TRBJ2-1; V: TRBV24-1; size: -; D: -; CDR3: CATSNRQASTYNEQFF; DNA: TGTGCCACCAGCAACCGGCAGGCCTCCACCTACAATGAGCAGTTCTTC
J: TRBJ2-3; V: TRBV9; size: -; D: TRBD2; CDR3: CASSVGLAGDTQYF; DNA: TGTGCCAGCAGCGTAGGGCTAGCGGGGGATACGCAGTATTTT
J: TRBJ2-2; V: TRBV18; size: -; D: TRBD2; CDR3: CATTTNRAGGRYTGELFF; DNA: TGTGCCACCACTACAAATCGCGCGGGAGGGCGATACACCGGGGAGCTGTTTTTT
J: TRBJ2-7; V: TRBV7-8; size: -; D: -; CDR3: CASSPSSYEQYF; DNA: TGTGCCAGCAGCCCTTCCTCCTACGAGCAGTACTTC
J: TRBJ2-3; V: TRBV30; size: -; D: TRBD2; CDR3: CAWSVLAGFTDTQYF; DNA: TGTGCCTGGAGTGTACTAGCGGGATTCACAGATACGCAGTATTTT
J: TRBJ1-2; V: TRBV6-5; size: -; D: -; CDR3: CASSSAGRNHGYTF; DNA: TGTGCCAGCAGTTCAGCAGGGCGGAACCATGGCTACACCTTC
J: TRBJ2-7; V: TRBV6-5; size: -; D: -; CDR3: CASSSGRIRYEQYF; DNA: TGTGCCAGCAGTTCAGGCAGGATTAGGTACGAGCAGTACTTC
J: TRBJ2-4; V: TRBV4-1; size: once; D: -; CDR3: CASSRDLAKNIQYF; DNA: TGCGCCAGCAGCCGCGACTTAGCCAAAAACATTCAGTACTTC
J: TRBJ1-2; V: TRBV5-1; size: -; D: -; CDR3: CASSQDRLYGYTF; DNA: TGCGCCAGCAGCCAGGACAGACTCTATGGCTACACCTTC
J: TRBJ2-3; V: TRBV28; size: -; D: TRBD2; CDR3: CASSLAAGGFAGNTQYF; DNA: TGTGCCAGCAGTTTGGCAGCGGGAGGATTCGCAGGAAATACGCAGTATTTT
J: TRBJ2-6; V: TRBV5-4; size: -; D: -; CDR3: CASSLGLQPFSGANVLTF; DNA: TGTGCCAGCAGCTTGGGGCTACAGCCCTTCTCAGGGGCCAACGTCCTGACTTTC
J: TRBJ2-1; V: TRBV5-6; size: -; D: -; CDR3: CASSRALYETDYNEQFF; DNA: TGTGCCAGCAGCCGGGCCCTCTATGAGACAGACTACAATGAGCAGTTCTTC
J: TRBJ1-2; V: TRBV3-1/TRBV3-2; size: -; D: -; CDR3: CASSTANYGYTF; DNA: TGTGCCAGCAGCACAGCTAACTATGGCTACACCTTC
J: TRBJ2-2; V: TRBV28; size: once; D: TRBD2; CDR3: CASSTSGTNTGELFF; DNA: TGTGCCAGCAGTACTAGCGGAACGAACACCGGGGAGCTGTTTTTT
J: TRBJ2-7; V: TRBV9; size: -; D: TRBD1; CDR3: CASSVDRDLGEQYF; DNA: TGTGCCAGCAGCGTTGACAGGGATCTGGGGGAGCAGTACTTC
J: TRBJ1-4; V: TRBV30; size: once; D: TRBD1; CDR3: CAWSRTGAQGEKLFF; DNA: TGTGCCTGGAGTCGAACAGGGGCGCAGGGTGAAAAACTGTTTTTT
J: TRBJ2-5; V: TRBV7-2; size: -; D: TRBD1; CDR3: CASSLDPGGAETQYF; DNA: TGTGCCAGCAGCTTAGATCCAGGGGGCGCGGAGACCCAGTACTTC
J: TRBJ2-1; V: TRBV19; size: -; D: TRBD1; CDR3: CASGDRENYNEQFF; DNA: TGTGCCAGTGGGGACAGGGAGAACTACAATGAGCAGTTCTTC
J: TRBJ1-2; V: TRBV24-1; size: -; D: TRBD1; CDR3: CATSADRGGRYTF; DNA: TGTGCCACCAGTGCAGACAGGGGCGGTCGCTACACCTTC
J: TRBJ2-5; V: TRBV3-1/TRBV3-2; size: -; D: -; CDR3: CASSQEGRSQETQYF; DNA: TGTGCCAGCAGCCAAGAGGGGCGGTCACAAGAGACCCAGTACTTC
J: TRBJ2-3; V: TRBV19; size: -; D: TRBD2; CDR3: CASSGGLAGGHPSTDTQYF; DNA: TGTGCCAGTAGTGGAGGACTAGCGGGAGGTCACCCTAGCACAGATACGCAGTATTTT
J: TRBJ1-6; V: TRBV14; size: -; D: -; CDR3: CASSGRDLRALHF; DNA: TGTGCCAGCAGCGGGCGGGACCTCCGCGCCCTCCACTTT
J: TRBJ1-2; V: TRBV4-2; size: -; D: -; CDR3: CASSHPRGGYTF; DNA: TGTGCCAGCAGCCACCCTCGGGGTGGCTACACCTTC
J: TRBJ2-3; V: TRBV5-1; size: -; D: TRBD1; CDR3: CASSYRDSTTDTQYF; DNA: TGCGCCAGCAGCTACCGGGACAGCACCACAGATACGCAGTATTTT
J: TRBJ1-1; V: TRBV7-3; size: -; D: -; CDR3: CASSLTGPGTEAFF; DNA: TGTGCCAGCAGCTTAACTGGGCCCGGCACTGAAGCTTTCTTT
J: TRBJ1-2; V: TRBV19; size: -; D: TRBD1; CDR3: CASRTRTGSGGGYTF; DNA: TGTGCCAGTCGTACAAGGACAGGTTCTGGCGGTGGCTACACCTTC
J: TRBJ1-6; V: TRBV19; size: once; D: -; CDR3: CASSGFTSPLHF; DNA: TGTGCCAGTAGCGGGTTTACTTCACCCCTCCACTTT
J: TRBJ1-4; V: TRBV28; size: -; D: TRBD1; CDR3: CASSLLRFWDSNEKLFF; DNA: TGTGCCAGCAGTTTATTAAGATTCTGGGACAGTAATGAAAAACTGTTTTTT
J: TRBJ2-1; V: TRBV7-2; size: -; D: -; CDR3: CASSSEIYNEQFF; DNA: TGTGCCAGCAGCTCCGAGATTTACAATGAGCAGTTCTTC
J: TRBJ2-7; V: TRBV5-1; size: -; D: TRBD2; CDR3: CASSSGTSFYEQYF; DNA: TGCGCCAGCAGCTCCGGGACTAGCTTCTACGAGCAGTACTTC
J: TRBJ2-1; V: TRBV28; size: -; D: TRBD1; CDR3: CASSPARGQGCNEQFF; DNA: TGTGCCAGCTCCCCCGCCCGGGGACAGGGGTGCAATGAGCAGTTCTTC
J: TRBJ2-2; V: TRBV27; size: -; D: TRBD1; CDR3: CASSFRGRLGELFF; DNA: TGTGCCAGCAGTTTTAGGGGGCGCTTGGGGGAGCTGTTTTTT
J: TRBJ1-1; V: TRBV27; size: -; D: -; CDR3: CASRIDSMNTEAFF; DNA: TGTGCCAGCCGTATCGACAGTATGAACACTGAAGCTTTCTTT
J: TRBJ2-3; V: TRBV11-3; size: -; D: -; CDR3: CASRVRFTDTQYF; DNA: TGTGCCAGCAGAGTACGGTTCACAGATACGCAGTATTTT
J: TRBJ2-1; V: TRBV28; size: -; D: -; CDR3: CASSLGMWGLAYNEQFF; DNA: TGTGCCAGCAGTTTAGGGATGTGGGGGCTCGCCTACAATGAGCAGTTCTTC
J: TRBJ2-3; V: TRBV3-1/TRBV3-2; size: -; D: TRBD2; CDR3: CASSLSGTSGFTDTQYF; DNA: TGTGCCAGCAGCCTCTCCGGGACTAGCGGCTTCACAGATACGCAGTATTTT
J: TRBJ2-2; V: TRBV19; size: once; D: TRBD2; CDR3: CASSIPSGRATGELFF; DNA: TGTGCCAGTAGTATACCTTCCGGGAGGGCCACCGGGGAGCTGTTTTTT
J: TRBJ2-3; V: TRBV28; size: -; D: -; CDR3: CASSPLAPASTDTQYF; DNA: TGTGCCAGCAGCCCACTAGCACCCGCTAGCACAGATACGCAGTATTTT
J: TRBJ1-2; V: TRBV5-4; size: -; D: -; CDR3: CASSLQGLKYGYTF; DNA: TGTGCCAGCAGCCTACAGGGATTGAAGTATGGCTACACCTTC
J: TRBJ1-1; V: TRBV2; size: -; D: -; CDR3: CDKQGWNTEAFF; DNA: TGTGACAAACAGGGATGGAACACTGAAGCTTTCTTT
J: TRBJ2-7; V: TRBV5-1; size: -; D: TRBD2; CDR3: CASSSSSGRIYEQYF; DNA: TGCGCCAGCAGCTCCTCTAGCGGGAGGATCTACGAGCAGTACTTC
J: TRBJ2-2; V: TRBV6-5; size: -; D: TRBD1; CDR3: CASSYQLTGGPGELFF; DNA: TGTGCCAGCAGTTACCAATTGACAGGGGGACCCGGGGAGCTGTTTTTT
J: TRBJ1-5; V: TRBV9; size: -; D: TRBD1; CDR3: CASSEGTGESKPQHF; DNA: TGTGCCAGCAGCGAGGGGACAGGGGAAAGCAAGCCCCAGCATTTT
J: TRBJ2-1; V: TRBV10-3; size: once; D: -; CDR3: CASLGASYNEQFF; DNA: TGTGCCAGCCTAGGGGCTTCCTACAATGAGCAGTTCTTC